This is a list of T cell receptor beta chains from one sample in a study of T cells in Graves' hyperthyroidism and ophthalmopathy. TCRdb re-called the multiplex PCR reads with MiXCR, one entry per CDR3 protein. The top ten hold 40% to 45% of the sample, which has about 380,000 distinct CDR3 sequences, under 20% seen once. The specimen was blood. These receptors originate from a man younger than 35 with Graves' ophthalmopathy. Both conserved end residues are part of each CDR3. D genes are given only for firm matches. A row's size may be missing; if present it is once, few, many or a size class.

clone_size	v_call	j_call	d_call	cdr3_nt	cdr3_aa
few	TRBV5-1	TRBJ2-1	NA	TGCGCCAGCAGCTTTGGGGGCCCATACAATGAGCAGTTCTTC	CASSFGGPYNEQFF
few	TRBV7-9	TRBJ2-5	NA	TGTGCCAGCAGGGGGGAGGCCCAGTACTTC	CASRGEAQYF
many	TRBV7-3	TRBJ2-1	TRBD2	TGTGCCAGCAGCCCCCGACTAGCGGGGACCAATGAGCAGTTCTTC	CASSPRLAGTNEQFF
NA	TRBV5-6	TRBJ1-6	NA	TGTGCCAGCAGCGGGGCCCCCGGGGGGACCAGCTCCTATAATTCACCCCTCCACTTT	CASSGAPGGTSSYNSPLHF
many	TRBV6-1	TRBJ1-1	NA	TGTGCCAGCAGCCTACAGGCGGGCTTAGGCACTGAAGCTTTCTTT	CASSLQAGLGTEAFF
NA	TRBV10-3	TRBJ2-7	NA	TGTGCCATCAGTGATAAACTAGCTAGTTACGAGCAGTACTTC	CAISDKLASYEQYF
NA	TRBV6-5	TRBJ1-5	NA	TGTGCCAGCAGTTACGGGGCAGGGGTTCAGCCCCAGCATTTT	CASSYGAGVQPQHF
many	TRBV27	TRBJ1-2	TRBD1	TGTGCCAGCAGCTGGGGACAGGACTATGGCTACACCTTC	CASSWGQDYGYTF
NA	TRBV6-1	TRBJ2-3	NA	TGTGCCACCATTGGGTCAGATACGCAGTATTTT	CATIGSDTQYF
many	TRBV7-2	TRBJ2-7	NA	TGTGCCAGCAGCCCTACAGGGAGGGTAGACGAGCAGTACTTC	CASSPTGRVDEQYF
many	TRBV13	TRBJ1-3	NA	TGTGCCAGCAGCTTTCCTGCCGTGGGAGGAGGAAACACCATATATTTT	CASSFPAVGGGNTIYF
many	TRBV5-1	TRBJ2-7	NA	TGCGCCAGCAGCCTATGGGCGCAGGGCGAGGGCTCCTACGAGCAGTACTTC	CASSLWAQGEGSYEQYF
few	TRBV5-6	TRBJ2-3	TRBD2	TGTGCCAGCAGCCTGCTACTAAGCGGGGGGGCCCTGGATACGCAGTATTTT	CASSLLLSGGALDTQYF
NA	TRBV7-3	TRBJ1-1	TRBD1	TGTGCCAGCAGCCTCACAGGGGTGGCGGCTGAAGCTTTCTTT	CASSLTGVAAEAFF
NA	TRBV2	TRBJ2-2	TRBD1	TGTGCCAGCAGGGAAGGACAGGGGGCTACCACCGGGGAGCTGTTTTTT	CASREGQGATTGELFF
NA	TRBV2	TRBJ2-7	TRBD2	TGTGCCAGCAGTGAAGCGCAAGGACTAGCGGGTGTCGAGCAGTACTTC	CASSEAQGLAGVEQYF
few	TRBV7-7	TRBJ2-1	NA	TGTGCTAGCAGCTTGGGGGGGGCGGATGAGCAGTTCTTC	CASSLGGADEQFF
many	TRBV5-1	TRBJ2-3	TRBD2	TGCGCCAGCAGCTTGGGGGTTAGCGGGGGGGCTACAGATACGCAGTATTTT	CASSLGVSGGATDTQYF